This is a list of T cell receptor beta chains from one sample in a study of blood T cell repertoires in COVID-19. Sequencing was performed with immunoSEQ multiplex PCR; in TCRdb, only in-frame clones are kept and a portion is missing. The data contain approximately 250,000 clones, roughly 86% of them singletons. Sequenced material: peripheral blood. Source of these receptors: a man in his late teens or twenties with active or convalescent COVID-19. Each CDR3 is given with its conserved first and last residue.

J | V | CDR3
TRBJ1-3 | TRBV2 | CASRTDGNTIYF
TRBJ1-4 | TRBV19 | CASSIPTGPNEKLFF
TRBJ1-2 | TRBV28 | CASSGPGGPVRGYTF
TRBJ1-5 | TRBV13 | CASSLGASNQPQHF
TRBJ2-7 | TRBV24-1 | CATSAGGGDEQYF
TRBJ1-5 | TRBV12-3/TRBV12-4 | CASSSEGEKPQHF
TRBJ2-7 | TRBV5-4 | CASSYSGSQYEQYF
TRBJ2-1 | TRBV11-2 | CASSPLAGDDYNEQFF
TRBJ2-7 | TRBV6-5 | CASTGGRYEQYF
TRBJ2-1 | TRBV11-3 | CASSLPLASALRNEQFF
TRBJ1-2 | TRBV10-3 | CAISESSRFYGYTF
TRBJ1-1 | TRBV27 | CACSSTGEVGTEAFF
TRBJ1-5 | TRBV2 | CASSVQGDQPQHF
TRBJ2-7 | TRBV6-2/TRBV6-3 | CASSMGLNSYEQYF
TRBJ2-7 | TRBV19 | CASSMVGGLYEQYF
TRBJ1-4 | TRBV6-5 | CASTSLGQGGEKLFF
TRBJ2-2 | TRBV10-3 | CAISSTSGRSGDTGELFF
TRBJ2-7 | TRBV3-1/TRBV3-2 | CASSPSGTRWQQYF
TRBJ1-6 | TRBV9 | CASSAGTTGSPLHF
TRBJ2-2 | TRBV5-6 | CASSFLKKNTGELFF
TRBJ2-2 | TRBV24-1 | CASQSVGGGELFF
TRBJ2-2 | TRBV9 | CASSARDRNTGELFF
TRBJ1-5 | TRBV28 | CASRASNQPQHF
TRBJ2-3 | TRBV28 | CASSLGSSSTDTQYF
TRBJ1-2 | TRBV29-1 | CSAQDRGSVSGYTF
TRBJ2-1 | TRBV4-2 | CASSIAGAHNEQFF
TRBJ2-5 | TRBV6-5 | CASSYGGANQETQYF
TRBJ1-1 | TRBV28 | CASRQTRAFF
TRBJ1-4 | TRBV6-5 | CASRPPTTNEKLFF
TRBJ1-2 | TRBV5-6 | CASSTRQLAYTF
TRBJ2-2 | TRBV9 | CASSVDNRNTGELFF
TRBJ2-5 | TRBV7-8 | CASSLVGNGKTQYF
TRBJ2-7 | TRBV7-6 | CASSLVGQGVHEQYF